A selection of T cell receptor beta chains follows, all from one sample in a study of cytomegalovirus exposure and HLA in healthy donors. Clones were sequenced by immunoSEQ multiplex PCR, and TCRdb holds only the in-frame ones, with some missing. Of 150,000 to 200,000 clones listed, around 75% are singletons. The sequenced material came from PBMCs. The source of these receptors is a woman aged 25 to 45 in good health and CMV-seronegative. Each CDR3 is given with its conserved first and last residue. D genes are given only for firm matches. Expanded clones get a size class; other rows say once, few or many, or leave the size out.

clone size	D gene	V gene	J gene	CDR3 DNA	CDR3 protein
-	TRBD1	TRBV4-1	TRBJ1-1	TGCGCCAGCAGCCAACGAAGACAGGGCCCGTGGACTGAAGCTTTCTTT	CASSQRRQGPWTEAFF
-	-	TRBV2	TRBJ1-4	TGTGCCAGCAGTGTAGGCCACGGAGTCCGTGGTGAAAAACTGTTTTTT	CASSVGHGVRGEKLFF
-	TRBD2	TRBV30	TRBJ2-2	TGTGCCTGGAGACCGTCCGCCCTAGCGGGAGGTTCCGGGGAGCTGTTTTTT	CAWRPSALAGGSGELFF
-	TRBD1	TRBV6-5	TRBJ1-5	TGTGCCAGCAGTTCTATCAGGGGGACGATAGATCAGCCCCAGCATTTT	CASSSIRGTIDQPQHF
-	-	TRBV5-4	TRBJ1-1	TGTGCCAGCAGCTTGAGGATGGAGGTCACTGAAGCTTTCTTT	CASSLRMEVTEAFF
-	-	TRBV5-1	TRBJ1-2	TGCGCCAGCAGGGTAGACCCAGGGCCGAACTATGGCTACACCTTC	CASRVDPGPNYGYTF
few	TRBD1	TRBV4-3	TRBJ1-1	TGCGCCAGCAGCCAAGCAGGGGGTGTGAACACTGAAGCTTTCTTT	CASSQAGGVNTEAFF
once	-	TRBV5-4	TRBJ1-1	TGTGCCAGCAGCCGAGCCGGGTCGTTAGACACTGAAGCTTTCTTT	CASSRAGSLDTEAFF
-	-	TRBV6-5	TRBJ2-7	TGTGCCAGCAGCCCGGGAGACGGGAGACTTTCCTTC	CASSPGDGRLSF
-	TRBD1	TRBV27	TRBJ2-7	TGTGCCAGCAGGACCGGGACAGGGGCTTACGAGCAGTACTTC	CASRTGTGAYEQYF
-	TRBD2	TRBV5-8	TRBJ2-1	TGTGCCAGCAGCTTGGTCTCCGTAGCGGGACTAGCGAGCAATGAGCAGTTCTTC	CASSLVSVAGLASNEQFF
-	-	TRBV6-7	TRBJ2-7	TGTGCCAGCAGCATCCAAGACAGTGCCTACGAGCAGTACTTC	CASSIQDSAYEQYF
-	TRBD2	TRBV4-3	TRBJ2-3	TGCGCCAGCAGCTTACTAGCGGACACAGATACGCAGTATTTT	CASSLLADTDTQYF
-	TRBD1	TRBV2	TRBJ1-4	TGTGCCAGCACAGCTCAGGGGGCTATTAATGAAAAACTGTTTTTT	CASTAQGAINEKLFF
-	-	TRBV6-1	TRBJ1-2	TGTGCCAGCAGTGAAGCACTTTCAGGGAATTTCTATGGCTACACCTTC	CASSEALSGNFYGYTF
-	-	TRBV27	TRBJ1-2	TGTGCCAGCAGTTTAATAGCAGGGGCGGGCTACACCTTC	CASSLIAGAGYTF
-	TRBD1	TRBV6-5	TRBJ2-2	TGTGCCAGCAGCTTCCACAGGGGAACCGGGGAGCTGTTTTTT	CASSFHRGTGELFF
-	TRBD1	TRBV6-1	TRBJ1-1	TGTGCCAGCTTTCCGGGACAGGTGGGACAAGCTTTCTTT	CASFPGQVGQAFF
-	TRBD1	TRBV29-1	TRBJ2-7	TGCAGCGCCTCAGGGGGCCGCAACGAGCAGTACTTC	CSASGGRNEQYF
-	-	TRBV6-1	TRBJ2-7	TGTGCCAGCAGTGAAGGATGGACAGCCAACCTATTAAGCTCCTACGAGCAGTACTTC	CASSEGWTANLLSSYEQYF
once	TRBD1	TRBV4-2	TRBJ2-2	TGTGCCAGCAGCCATCAAGACAGGGGCGGAACCGGGGAGCTGTTTTTT	CASSHQDRGGTGELFF
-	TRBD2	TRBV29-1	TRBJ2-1	TGCAGCCCAACCGTCTTATCAGCGGGAGCGCTGGATGAGCAGTTCTTC	CSPTVLSAGALDEQFF